This passage covers 22 T cell receptor beta chains from one sample sequenced in a study of cytomegalovirus exposure and HLA in healthy donors. Primers: 60 Vbeta forward and 13 Jbeta reverse. Profiled with immunoSEQ multiplex PCR; TCRdb holds only in-frame clones, not every one. The sample gives 150,000 to 200,000 clones, approximately 67% of which show up once; 4.5% is in the top ten. The sample comprised PBMCs. Every receptor here comes from a woman between 18 and 29 years old in good health and CMV-seropositive.

The chain links TRBV7-9 to TRBJ2-2, with 13 bases lining up with TRBD2. Trimming at V came to 5 bases and at J to 5 bases, leaving 2 bases not matched to a gene. The CDR3 is made up of 15 amino acids. The V gene's germline CDR1 is SEHNR and CDR2 FQNEAQ (reference sequence). The CDR3 spells CASSQGLAGTGELFF. The CDR3 DNA reads TGTGCCAGCAGCCAGGGACTAGCGGGAACCGGGGAGCTGTTTTTT.

The chain links TRBV5-1 to TRBJ2-3, with TRBD1 matching 11 bases. CDR1 and CDR2 from the germline V gene are SGHRS and YFSETQ. This CDR3 is 15 amino acids long. V was clipped by 5 bases and J by 4 bases; unmatched bases: 6. The CDR3 nucleotides are TGCGCCAGCAGGACCGGGACAGGGGGACCAGATACGCAGTATTTT. It translates to CASRTGTGGPDTQYF.

The gene calls are TRBV28 and TRBJ2-5, with D perhaps matching TRBD1 (6 bases). The V gene's germline CDR1 is MDHEN and CDR2 SYDVKM. The CDR3 extends over 12 amino acids. The germline V and J ends were trimmed by 10 bases and 4 bases, with 13 bases remaining between them. The CDR3 sequence: CATNRVAETQYF. The DNA for the CDR3 is TGTGCCACCAACAGGGTAGCAGAGACCCAGTACTTC.

This chain uses TRBV5-1 with TRBJ2-7, with TRBD2 matching over 8 bases. This CDR3 is built from 15 residues. Per the germline V gene, CDR1 is SGHRS and CDR2 is YFSETQ. V lost 5 bases, J lost 2 bases, and 9 bases stayed unmatched. The CDR3 DNA follows: TGCGCCAGCAGACGATCTAGCGGGCCGGCCTACGAGCAGTACTTC. This gives the protein CASRRSSGPAYEQYF.

This rearrangement joins TRBV21-1 to TRBJ2-7; no check of the table's D call, TRBD2, against the DNA was made. TRBV21-1 constitutes a pseudogene. The CDR3 spans 16 residues. Here the CDR3 reads CASSKGRGGLSYEQYF. Here the CDR3 DNA reads TGTGCCAGCAGCAAAGGGAGGGGGGGTCTTTCCTACGAGCAGTACTTC.

The rearrangement links TRBV30 to TRBJ1-1; no firm D call. This CDR3 has 13 amino acids. The V end was cut by 4 bases, the J end by 1 base, with 10 bases between. Germline CDR1 GTSNPN, CDR2 SVGIG (reference sequence). Written as DNA, the CDR3 is TGTGCCTGGAACCCTAATAGGAACACTGAAGCTTTCTTT. Its protein product is CAWNPNRNTEAFF. The entire variable domain, with the rest obtained from reference TRBV30 and TRBJ1-1, is as follows: SQTIHQWPATLVQPVGSPLSLECTVEGTSNPNLYWYRQAAGRGLQLLFYSVGIGQISSEVPQNLSASRPQDRQFILSSKKLLLSDSGFYLCAWNPNRNTEAFFGQGTRLTVV.

This chain uses TRBV2 with TRBJ1-5, with D unclear. The CDR3 is made up of 15 amino acids. V was pared by 3 bases and J by 4 bases, with 13 bases between. Germline CDR1 is SNHLY and CDR2 is FYNNEI. The CDR3 here is CASSEWEAGNQPQHF. In DNA form, the CDR3 reads TGTGCCAGCAGTGAGTGGGAGGCGGGAAATCAGCCCCAGCATTTT.

The rearrangement uses TRBV19 and TRBJ1-2; 12 bases align to TRBD1. Germline V gives CDR1 LNHDA, CDR2 SQIVND (reference sequence). The CDR3 runs to 16 residues. V dropped 4 bases and J dropped 3; count of bases not matched to a gene: 6. CDR3 region: CASSTTGTGGDYGYTF. The CDR3 DNA follows: TGTGCCAGTAGTACCACCGGGACAGGGGGCGACTATGGCTACACCTTC.

The V and J genes are TRBV5-1 and TRBJ1-2; 7 bases map to TRBD1. The CDR3 sequence is 15 residues long. V was pared by 4 bases and J by 2 bases, with 8 bases of the junction left unmatched. Germline CDR1 SGHRS, CDR2 YFSETQ. This CDR3 reads CASSAPLTGNYGYTF. CDR3 DNA: TGCGCCAGCAGCGCTCCTCTGACAGGGAACTATGGCTACACCTTC.

A single count supports this clone. This rearrangement joins TRBV28 to TRBJ2-3, with 10 positions matching TRBD1. The CDR3 covers 13 residues. The ends lost 10 bases at V and 1 base at J; junction bases unmatched: 2. The germline gives CDR1 MDHEN, CDR2 SYDVKM. The CDR3 loop is CATGTGGTDTQYF. The DNA of the CDR3 is TGTGCCACCGGGACAGGGGGCACAGATACGCAGTATTTT. The full variable domain, in which reference TRBV28 and TRBJ2-3 provide the parts outside the CDR3, is DVKVTQSSRYLVKRTGEKVFLECVQDMDHENMFWYRQDPGLGLRLIYFSYDVKMKEKGDIPEGYSVSREKKERFSLILESASTNQTSMYLCATGTGGTDTQYFGPGTRLTVL.

The chain carries TRBV2 and TRBJ1-1; D gene unclear. The V end was cut by 3 bases, the J end by 1 base, with 6 bases between. CDR1 and CDR2 (germline): SNHLY, FYNNEI. The CDR3 is 13 amino acids. The CDR3 DNA is TGTGCCAGCAGTGACAGAACGAACACTGAAGCTTTCTTT. This codes for CASSDRTNTEAFF.

The V call is TRBV7-9, the J call TRBJ1-1; D might be TRBD1 (5 bases). CDR1 is SEHNR, CDR2 FQNEAQ, per germline (reference sequence). V was shortened by 6 bases and J by 1 base, with 9 bases between the two germline ends. This CDR3 contains 13 residues. The CDR3 coding sequence is TGTGCCAGCAGTTCAGGGTGGAACACTGAAGCTTTCTTT. Translating it yields CASSSGWNTEAFF.

V and J are TRBV18 and TRBJ2-5, with D tentatively TRBD1 (6 bases). In germline, CDR1 is KGHSH, CDR2 LQKENI. The CDR3 spans 14 residues. V was shortened by 2 bases and J by 1 base, with 8 bases between the two germline ends. The CDR3 loop reads CASSPTGSQETQYF. The CDR3 DNA sequence: TGTGCCAGCTCACCAACAGGGAGCCAAGAGACCCAGTACTTC.

The chain combines TRBV28 with TRBJ2-7; no firm D call. Trimming cost V 8 bases and J 2 bases, with 7 bases left between them. Germline CDR1 is MDHEN and CDR2 is SYDVKM. CDR3 length: 11 amino acids. CDR3 sequence reads: CASVSPYEQYF. CDR3 in DNA: TGTGCCAGCGTCAGTCCCTACGAGCAGTACTTC. The variable domain in full, completed from reference TRBV28 and TRBJ2-7, reads DVKVTQSSRYLVKRTGEKVFLECVQDMDHENMFWYRQDPGLGLRLIYFSYDVKMKEKGDIPEGYSVSREKKERFSLILESASTNQTSMYLCASVSPYEQYFGPGTRLTVT.

J is TRBJ2-1 and V is TRBV27; TRBD1 agrees at 7 bases. Germline values: CDR1 MNHEY, CDR2 SMNVEV (reference sequence). Trimming cost V 6 bases and J 0 bases; bases outside gene matches: 5. The CDR3 consists of 15 residues. The CDR3 spells CASSLRDSSYNEQFF. In DNA, the CDR3 is TGTGCCAGCAGCCTCCGGGACAGCTCCTACAATGAGCAGTTCTTC.

V and J are TRBV19 and TRBJ1-2; D perhaps matches TRBD1 (6 bases). CDR1 LNHDA and CDR2 SQIVND come from the germline V gene (reference sequence). The length of the CDR3 is 12 residues. The V and J ends lost 7 bases and 10 bases respectively, with 16 bases between them. DNA for the CDR3: TGTGCCAGTACCCGATCACAGGGAGTCTACACCTTC. The encoded protein is CASTRSQGVYTF.

The CDR3 region has the DNA TGCGCCAGCAGCCTAAGGATCGGGACACACACTAGCTACGAGCAGTACTTC. Translating gives CASSLRIGTHTSYEQYF. The chain links TRBV4-1 to TRBJ2-7, with a possible D match to TRBD1 (6 bases). Germline-derived CDR1 and CDR2 are MGHRA and YSYEKL. V shed 4 bases and J shed 3 bases, with 22 bases lying between them. The CDR3 sequence is 17 residues long.

The rearrangement joins TRBV27 to TRBJ1-2; no clear D. Germline V gene lookup returns CDR1 MNHEY and CDR2 SMNVEV (reference sequence). V was clipped by 11 bases and J by 8 bases, with 9 bases between them. This CDR3 comprises 9 residues. CDR3: CASERGYTF. The CDR3 DNA is TGTGCCTCCGAACGGGGCTACACCTTC.

This clone was seen a handful of times. J is TRBJ1-1 and V is TRBV5-1; a possible D gene is TRBD1 (6 bases). Trimming stripped 3 bases from V and 7 bases from J, with 19 bases between. The germline V gene has CDR1 SGHRS and CDR2 YFSETQ. This CDR3 contains 15 residues. DNA for the CDR3: TGCGCCAGCAGCTACCTCCCACAGGGAGAGAGTGAAGCTTTCTTT. It yields the protein CASSYLPQGESEAFF.

The chain combines TRBV6-1 with TRBJ1-6, with no clear D. CDR3 length equals 14 residues. Trimming took 8 bases from V and 1 from J, leaving 9 bases between them. Germline loops: CDR1 MNHNS, CDR2 SASEGT. The DNA of the CDR3 is TGTGCCAGCGCTGCGGGGTCCTATAATTCACCCCTCCACTTT. The encoded protein is CASAAGSYNSPLHF.

The chain uses TRBV13 and TRBJ1-2; TRBD1 agrees at 7 bases. Germline V gene sequence: CDR1 PRHDT, CDR2 FYEKMQ (reference sequence). V was pared by 5 bases and J by 4 bases, with 13 bases of the junction left unmatched. The CDR3 spans 16 residues. CDR3 protein: CASSPPLYRGGYGYTF. In nucleotides, the CDR3 is TGTGCCAGCAGCCCCCCACTCTACAGGGGTGGCTATGGCTACACCTTC.

V is TRBV27 and J is TRBJ1-4; 10 bases are a match to TRBD1. Germline CDR1 reads MNHEY; CDR2 reads SMNVEV (reference sequence). The CDR3 has 15 amino acids. Losses at the gene ends were 5 bases for V and 6 bases for J; bases not matched to a gene: 6. The CDR3 nucleotides are TGTGCCAGCAGTCACCCTGGGACAGGGGATGAAAAACTGTTTTTT. This sequence encodes CASSHPGTGDEKLFF.